This is a list of T cell receptor beta chains from one sample in a study of blood T cell repertoires in COVID-19. TCRdb's copy holds only in-frame clones and misses some; the assay was immunoSEQ multiplex PCR. Here the sample spans 200,000 or so clones, about 86% being singletons. The sequencing input was PBMCs or T cells enriched from blood (not recorded which). The receptor set was obtained from a man in his forties who had recovered from COVID-19. The CDR3 runs from the conserved cysteine through the conserved F or W. A D gene is named only where the DNA matches it firmly. Expanded clones are given a class, and other clones once, few, many or no size at all.

clone_size: NA
v_call: TRBV5-1
d_call: NA
cdr3_length: 12
j_call: TRBJ2-5
cdr3_aa: CASSLVGEAQYF
cdr3_nt: TGCGCCAGCAGCTTGGTGGGGGAGGCCCAGTACTTC

clone_size: NA
v_call: TRBV10-3
d_call: TRBD1
cdr3_length: 16
j_call: TRBJ1-3
cdr3_aa: CAISEKGTVSGNTIYF
cdr3_nt: TGTGCCATCAGTGAAAAAGGGACAGTTTCTGGAAACACCATATATTTT

clone_size: once
v_call: TRBV27
d_call: TRBD1
cdr3_length: 18
j_call: TRBJ1-2
cdr3_aa: CASSLWPGTGVVSYGYTF
cdr3_nt: TGTGCCAGCAGTTTATGGCCCGGGACAGGGGTAGTGTCCTATGGCTACACCTTC

clone_size: NA
v_call: TRBV7-8
d_call: TRBD1
cdr3_length: 15
j_call: TRBJ1-6
cdr3_aa: CASSLKDRQGSPLHF
cdr3_nt: TGTGCCAGCAGCCTGAAGGACAGGCAAGGCTCACCCCTCCACTTT

clone_size: NA
v_call: TRBV7-9
d_call: TRBD1
cdr3_length: 12
j_call: TRBJ1-2
cdr3_aa: CASGTGGVGYTF
cdr3_nt: TGTGCCAGCGGGACAGGGGGAGTTGGCTACACCTTC

clone_size: few
v_call: TRBV19
d_call: TRBD1
cdr3_length: 15
j_call: TRBJ2-3
cdr3_aa: CASSIRTGDTDTQYF
cdr3_nt: TGTGCCAGTAGTATCCGGACAGGGGACACAGATACGCAGTATTTT

clone_size: few
v_call: TRBV30
d_call: TRBD1
cdr3_length: 13
j_call: TRBJ1-2
cdr3_aa: CAWSQGAIYGYTF
cdr3_nt: TGTGCCTGGAGTCAGGGGGCGATCTATGGCTACACCTTC

clone_size: NA
v_call: TRBV7-9
d_call: TRBD2
cdr3_length: 16
j_call: TRBJ2-3
cdr3_aa: CASSFNSGGAVDTQYF
cdr3_nt: TGTGCCAGCAGCTTCAATAGCGGGGGGGCCGTAGATACGCAGTATTTT

clone_size: NA
v_call: TRBV30
d_call: NA
cdr3_length: 15
j_call: TRBJ1-2
cdr3_aa: CAWRGMGVSNYGYTF
cdr3_nt: TGTGCCTGGAGGGGTATGGGAGTCTCTAACTATGGCTACACCTTC

clone_size: NA
v_call: TRBV5-1
d_call: NA
cdr3_length: 12
j_call: TRBJ1-1
cdr3_aa: CASSAENTEAFF
cdr3_nt: TGCGCCAGCAGCGCAGAAAACACTGAAGCTTTCTTT

clone_size: NA
v_call: TRBV3-1/TRBV3-2
d_call: NA
cdr3_length: 16
j_call: TRBJ1-3
cdr3_aa: CASSQIQAFSGNTIYF
cdr3_nt: TGTGCCAGCAGCCAGATCCAGGCTTTCTCTGGAAACACCATATATTTT

clone_size: NA
v_call: TRBV14
d_call: NA
cdr3_length: 13
j_call: TRBJ1-2
cdr3_aa: CASSQQVNYGYTF
cdr3_nt: TGTGCCAGCAGCCAGCAGGTTAACTATGGCTACACCTTC

clone_size: NA
v_call: TRBV7-9
d_call: NA
cdr3_length: 14
j_call: TRBJ1-6
cdr3_aa: CASSGSSYNSPLHF
cdr3_nt: TGTGCCAGCAGTGGCAGCTCCTATAATTCACCCCTCCACTTT

clone_size: NA
v_call: TRBV7-9
d_call: TRBD1
cdr3_length: 14
j_call: TRBJ1-2
cdr3_aa: CASSLAGGVKGYTF
cdr3_nt: TGTGCCAGCAGCTTGGCAGGGGGCGTAAAGGGCTACACCTTC

clone_size: NA
v_call: TRBV5-1
d_call: TRBD1
cdr3_length: 17
j_call: TRBJ2-1
cdr3_aa: CASSLVRAGGDYNEQFF
cdr3_nt: TGCGCCAGCAGCTTGGTACGGGCAGGGGGCGACTACAATGAGCAGTTCTTC

clone_size: few
v_call: TRBV4-3
d_call: NA
cdr3_length: 13
j_call: TRBJ2-3
cdr3_aa: CASSQYQGSVAYF
cdr3_nt: TGCGCCAGCAGCCAATATCAGGGGTCGGTTGCGTATTTT

clone_size: NA
v_call: TRBV27
d_call: NA
cdr3_length: 16
j_call: TRBJ1-4
cdr3_aa: CASSRLDSATNEKLFF
cdr3_nt: TGTGCCAGCAGCCGGCTAGACAGTGCAACTAATGAAAAACTGTTTTTT

clone_size: NA
v_call: TRBV2
d_call: NA
cdr3_length: 14
j_call: TRBJ2-3
cdr3_aa: CASMTGSGTDTQYF
cdr3_nt: TGTGCCAGCATGACAGGTTCCGGCACAGATACGCAGTATTTT

clone_size: NA
v_call: TRBV27
d_call: TRBD2
cdr3_length: 11
j_call: TRBJ2-7
cdr3_aa: CAGGGMDEQYF
cdr3_nt: TGTGCCGGGGGGGGGATGGACGAGCAGTACTTC

clone_size: NA
v_call: TRBV27
d_call: TRBD1
cdr3_length: 15
j_call: TRBJ1-2
cdr3_aa: CASSLYRQGAYGYTF
cdr3_nt: TGTGCCAGCAGTTTATATCGCCAGGGGGCCTATGGCTACACCTTC

clone_size: NA
v_call: TRBV27
d_call: TRBD1
cdr3_length: 16
j_call: TRBJ1-5
cdr3_aa: CASSRSGQGSNQPQHF
cdr3_nt: TGTGCCAGCAGTCGTTCTGGACAGGGTAGCAATCAGCCCCAGCATTTT

clone_size: NA
v_call: TRBV6-5
d_call: TRBD1
cdr3_length: 14
j_call: TRBJ1-6
cdr3_aa: CASSRQGRPSPLHF
cdr3_nt: TGTGCCAGCAGTCGACAGGGAAGGCCATCACCCCTCCACTTT

clone_size: many
v_call: TRBV4-1
d_call: NA
cdr3_length: 16
j_call: TRBJ1-4
cdr3_aa: CASSQSSRATNEKLFF
cdr3_nt: TGCGCCAGCAGCCAATCAAGCAGGGCAACTAATGAAAAACTGTTTTTT

clone_size: NA
v_call: TRBV28
d_call: NA
cdr3_length: 14
j_call: TRBJ1-2
cdr3_aa: CASSSNRVIYGYTF
cdr3_nt: TGTGCCAGCAGTTCTAACAGGGTAATCTATGGCTACACCTTC

clone_size: NA
v_call: TRBV18
d_call: TRBD1
cdr3_length: 16
j_call: TRBJ1-6
cdr3_aa: CASSARGQGLNSPLHF
cdr3_nt: TGTGCCAGCTCAGCCCGGGGACAGGGTCTCAATTCACCCCTCCACTTT

clone_size: NA
v_call: TRBV28
d_call: NA
cdr3_length: 14
j_call: TRBJ1-4
cdr3_aa: CASSTQALNEKLFF
cdr3_nt: TGTGCCAGCAGTACTCAGGCACTCAATGAAAAACTGTTTTTT

clone_size: NA
v_call: TRBV9
d_call: NA
cdr3_length: 13
j_call: TRBJ2-1
cdr3_aa: CASSSWDFNEQFF
cdr3_nt: TGTGCCAGCAGCTCTTGGGACTTCAATGAGCAGTTCTTC

clone_size: few
v_call: TRBV30
d_call: TRBD1
cdr3_length: 13
j_call: TRBJ1-1
cdr3_aa: CAGKLTGATEAFF
cdr3_nt: TGTGCCGGAAAACTGACAGGGGCCACTGAAGCTTTCTTT

clone_size: NA
v_call: TRBV10-3
d_call: TRBD1
cdr3_length: 15
j_call: TRBJ1-6
cdr3_aa: CAIRGGQGNYSPLHF
cdr3_nt: TGTGCCATCAGGGGGGGACAGGGGAATTATTCACCCCTCCACTTT

clone_size: NA
v_call: TRBV5-1
d_call: TRBD1
cdr3_length: 14
j_call: TRBJ2-7
cdr3_aa: CASSPRDRAYEQYF
cdr3_nt: TGCGCCAGCAGCCCCCGGGACAGGGCCTACGAGCAGTACTTC

clone_size: NA
v_call: TRBV5-1
d_call: NA
cdr3_length: 16
j_call: TRBJ1-2
cdr3_aa: CASSWTINVKSYGYTF
cdr3_nt: TGCGCCAGCAGCTGGACTATCAACGTCAAATCCTATGGCTACACCTTC